These 28 T cell receptor beta chains were all obtained from the same sample, sequenced in a study of CD8 T cells in ankylosing spondylitis. TCRdb itself ran the 5' RACE reads through MiXCR, one entry per CDR3 protein. Found here are a few hundred thousand distinct CDR3 sequences, about a fifth of them singletons; the top ten hold around 17%. Findings of the study overall: Among TCR beta sequences, a motif of several highly homologous variants appeared characteristic of ankylosing spondylitis blood.

These receptors have no known antigen. Sequencing used blood, either unsorted or a sorted T cell fraction (not recorded which). The receptor source for this set is a male donor with ankylosing spondylitis.

This clonotype has just one count. The chain combines TRBV20-1 with TRBJ2-1, with 9 positions matching TRBD2. The germline CDR1 and CDR2 sequences are DFQATT and SNEGSKA (reference sequence). The J segment lost 2 bases and the V segment lost 7 bases, leaving 6 bases of the junction unmatched. The CDR3 is made up of 14 amino acids. CDR3: CSVTVAGAYNEQFF. CDR3 DNA sequence: TGCAGTGTGACGGTAGCGGGAGCCTACAATGAGCAGTTCTTC.

A few counts support this clonotype. This chain uses TRBV27 with TRBJ1-5; a weak D match, TRBD1 (6 bases). Germline V lookup: CDR1 MNHEY, CDR2 SMNVEV (reference sequence). The CDR3 totals 17 residues. The ends were cut back, 2 bases at V and 2 bases at J, with 16 bases in the middle. CDR3 in DNA: TGTGCCAGCAGTTTAAGGGGAGCAGGGGCGCGCAATCAGCCCCAGCATTTT. Its protein is CASSLRGAGARNQPQHF.

This clonotype was seen a handful of times. The chain uses TRBV10-3 and TRBJ2-2; possible D gene TRBD1, 5 bases. Trimming shortened V by 8 bases and J by 2 bases, and 12 bases separated the two germline ends. This CDR3 is built from 14 residues. The germline V gene has CDR1 ENHRY and CDR2 SYGVKD. The CDR3 sequence is CAIGFQGNTGELFF. CDR3 bases: TGTGCCATCGGTTTCCAGGGCAACACCGGGGAGCTGTTTTTT.

A few counts support this clonotype. The chain has TRBV7-2 and TRBJ1-5; D is possibly TRBD1 (5 bases). CDR3 length equals 16 residues. In germline, CDR1 is SGHTA, CDR2 FQGNSA. V lost 2 bases and J 1 base, leaving 12 bases between the germline ends. The CDR3 is CASSLWGGGSNQPQHF. Written as DNA, the CDR3 is TGTGCCAGCAGCTTATGGGGGGGAGGCAGCAATCAGCCCCAGCATTTT. The variable domain in full, with the rest retrieved from reference TRBV7-2 and TRBJ1-5, is GAGVSQSPSNKVTEKGKDVELRCDPISGHTALYWYRQSLGQGLEFLIYFQGNSAPDKSGLPSDRFSAERTGGSVSTLTIQRTQQEDSAVYLCASSLWGGGSNQPQHFGDGTRLSIL.

The chain is built from TRBV11-2 and TRBJ1-4, with 12 positions matching TRBD1. V trimming: 3 bases; J trimming: 7 bases; junction bases outside the gene matches: 12. The CDR3 sequence is 18 residues long. CDR1 and CDR2 (germline): SGHAT, FQNNGV. The CDR3 DNA reads as TGTGCCAGCAGCTTTCCGGGACAGGGGGCCCGGTTGGGTGAAAAACTGTTTTTT. This encodes CASSFPGQGARLGEKLFF.

The chain links TRBV15 to TRBJ2-7, with 12 nucleotides matching TRBD2. This CDR3 comprises 18 residues. CDR1 and CDR2 from the germline V gene are LNHNV and YYDKDF (reference sequence). Unmatched junction bases numbered 7, after V lost 0 bases and J lost 1 base. Here the CDR3 DNA reads TGTGCCACCAGCAGAGACCCTAGCGGGAGGGCCGGATCCTACGAGCAGTACTTC. Translated: CATSRDPSGRAGSYEQYF.

The chain joins TRBV20-1 to TRBJ2-7; TRBD2 agrees at 10 bases. Germline V lookup: CDR1 DFQATT, CDR2 SNEGSKA (reference sequence). The CDR3 length is 14 residues. Trimming removed 3 bases from V and 3 bases from J; junction bases left unmatched: 5. This CDR3 is CSASRLAGDYEQYF. The CDR3, as DNA: TGCAGTGCTAGTAGGCTAGCGGGAGACTACGAGCAGTACTTC.

This clonotype has just a few counts. The rearrangement joins TRBV7-3 to TRBJ2-2, with D perhaps matching TRBD1 (6 bases). The CDR3 runs to 14 residues. Per the germline V gene, CDR1 is SGHTA and CDR2 is FQGTGA. Between the trimmed V and J ends, which lost 5 bases and 6 bases, there was a span of 13 bases. The CDR3 region has the DNA TGTGCCAGCAGCCGAATACAGGGCTCCGGGGAGCTGTTTTTT. It encodes CASSRIQGSGELFF.

The gene calls are TRBV5-1 and TRBJ2-1; D gene ambiguous. V was trimmed by 1 base and J by 7 bases, leaving 9 bases between them. The CDR3 has 13 residues. Germline CDR1 reads SGHRS; CDR2 reads YFSETQ. The CDR3 nucleotides read TGCGCCAGCAGCTTGAGGTCCGATAATGAGCAGTTCTTC. Translation: CASSLRSDNEQFF.

This clonotype was counted ten times or more. The rearrangement links TRBV7-9 to TRBJ2-1; D is perhaps TRBD1 (6 bases). This CDR3 region has 17 residues. The V gene lost 3 bases and the J gene lost 0 bases, with 15 bases spanning the gap. From germline, CDR1 is SEHNR and CDR2 FQNEAQ (reference sequence). The CDR3 protein is CASSFSTGPGSYNEQFF. As DNA, the CDR3 is TGTGCCAGCAGCTTTTCAACAGGGCCGGGCTCCTACAATGAGCAGTTCTTC.

This clonotype was seen more than once but under ten times. V usage is TRBV19 and J usage is TRBJ1-1; a weak D match, TRBD1 (5 bases). The V gene lost 4 bases and the J gene lost 6 bases, with 15 bases spanning the gap. CDR1 is LNHDA and CDR2 is SQIVND in the germline V gene (reference sequence). The CDR3 extends over 14 amino acids. In DNA, the CDR3 is TGTGCCAGTAGTACACAGGTGACAGACGCTGAAGCTTTCTTT. Its translation: CASSTQVTDAEAFF.

This clonotype was counted between two and nine times. The V call is TRBV29-1, the J call TRBJ2-1; 11 bases align to TRBD2. The germline V gene has CDR1 SQVTM and CDR2 ANQGSEA. With V trimmed by 2 bases and J by 0 bases, 9 bases remained unmatched. This CDR3 spans 18 amino acids. The CDR3 DNA sequence: TGCAGCGTTGAATCCGGGACTAGCGGAAAGTCCTCCTACAATGAGCAGTTCTTC. It codes for CSVESGTSGKSSYNEQFF.

This clonotype was recorded at least ten times. The junction shows a germline mismatch at one end, possibly a read error. The chain joins TRBV29-1 to TRBJ2-7; D possibly matches TRBD1 or TRBD2 (5 bases each). The CDR3 is made up of 11 amino acids. CDR1 SQVTM and CDR2 ANQGSEA come from the germline V gene. CDR3 in amino acids: CSVLRDLHLLF. The CDR3 region has the DNA TGCAGCGTACTCCGGGACCTCCATTTACTATTC.

This chain uses TRBV6-5 with TRBJ2-6, with 11 positions matching TRBD1. Per germline, CDR1 MNHEY and CDR2 SVGAGI. The junction had 10 bases not matched to a gene; V was cut back by 4 bases and J by 2 bases. The CDR3 consists of 19 residues. As DNA, the CDR3 is TGTGCCAGCAGTTTCTATCGGACAGGGGGCTCCACTGGGGCCAACGTCCTGACTTTC. Translating it yields CASSFYRTGGSTGANVLTF.

This chain links TRBV5-1 with TRBJ2-1; D is undetermined. The CDR3 consists of 15 residues. Germline CDR1 SGHRS, CDR2 YFSETQ. V lost 2 bases to trimming and J lost 5 bases, with 14 bases between them. The CDR3 region has the DNA TGCGCCAGCAGCTTAACCGGGCCGTCCAACAATGAGCAGTTCTTC. Protein: CASSLTGPSNNEQFF.

This clonotype was picked up many times. The V and J genes are TRBV12-3 or TRBV12-4 and TRBJ2-2, with 7 bases aligning to TRBD1. The junction had 5 bases not matched to a gene; V was cut back by 6 bases and J by 1 base. This CDR3 comprises 15 residues. The CDR3 nucleotides read TGTGCCAGCAGCACCGGGACAGTGAACACCGGGGAGCTGTTTTTT. The encoded protein is CASSTGTVNTGELFF.

V gene TRBV7-2 combines with J gene TRBJ1-6; no definite D call. Germline assignment: CDR1 SGHTA and CDR2 FQGNSA. The CDR3 contains 15 residues. Trimming took off 1 base at V and 5 bases at J, with 9 bases between the two ends. The CDR3 nucleotides read TGTGCCAGCAGCTTAGTAGTGCGACATAATTCACCCCTCCACTTT. It encodes CASSLVVRHNSPLHF.

This clonotype was observed a handful of times. V usage is TRBV5-1 and J usage is TRBJ2-6, with D possibly being TRBD2 (5 bases). The CDR3 sequence is 15 residues long. Germline V CDR1 and CDR2: SGHRS, YFSETQ. V lost 0 bases and J 2 bases, leaving 6 bases between the germline ends. CDR3 DNA sequence: TGCGCCAGCAGCTTGGCCGGGGCTGGGGCCAACGTCCTGACTTTC. Translation gives CASSLAGAGANVLTF.

This clonotype was picked up many times. The chain recombines TRBV11-1 with TRBJ2-5; D may be TRBD2 (5 bases). V was shortened by 4 bases and J by 4 bases, with 19 bases between the two germline ends. Germline CDR1 reads SGHAT; CDR2 reads FQDESV (reference sequence). The CDR3 sequence is 16 residues long. The CDR3 nucleotides are TGTGCCAGCAGCTCATCGAGAGGAGGAGCGAGAGAGACCCAGTACTTC. It encodes CASSSSRGGARETQYF.

The rearrangement links TRBV28 to TRBJ2-7; D not certain. This CDR3 contains 14 residues. Trimming left V 2 bases short and J 2 bases short, with 10 bases between. CDR1 MDHEN and CDR2 SYDVKM come from the germline V gene. Written as DNA, the CDR3 is TGTGCCAGCAGTTTACTCTGGGGAACCTACGAGCAGTACTTC. This translates into CASSLLWGTYEQYF. Filled out from reference TRBV28 and TRBJ2-7, the complete variable domain reads DVKVTQSSRYLVKRTGEKVFLECVQDMDHENMFWYRQDPGLGLRLIYFSYDVKMKEKGDIPEGYSVSREKKERFSLILESASTNQTSMYLCASSLLWGTYEQYFGPGTRLTVT.

This clonotype has more than one count but fewer than ten. V and J are TRBV5-1 and TRBJ2-2, with D unclear. The length of the CDR3 is 14 residues. Trimming shortened V by 5 bases and J by 2 bases, and 10 bases separated the two germline ends. The germline V gene encodes CDR1 SGHRS and CDR2 YFSETQ. The CDR3 DNA reads TGCGCCAGCAGGCAGAACCGCAACACCGGGGAGCTGTTTTTT. Protein product: CASRQNRNTGELFF.

DNA for the CDR3: TGTGCCAGCAGGTTTACCGGGAATCAGCCCCAGCATTTT. Translation: CASRFTGNQPQHF. The rearrangement uses TRBV12-3 or TRBV12-4 and TRBJ1-5, with D uncertain. The length of the CDR3 is 13 residues. V was cut by 6 bases and J by 4 bases, with 10 bases left in between.

This chain uses TRBV6-2 or TRBV6-3 with TRBJ2-1, with a tentative D call TRBD2 (6 bases). Per germline, CDR1 MNHEY and CDR2 SVGEGT. The CDR3 runs to 17 residues. With 0 bases removed from V and 1 base from J, the gap between germline ends came to 13 bases. CDR3 loop: CASSYSTPGVSYNEQFF. CDR3 DNA: TGTGCCAGCAGTTACTCGACACCGGGGGTTTCCTACAATGAGCAGTTCTTC.

This clonotype was counted only a few times. The chain combines TRBV5-1 with TRBJ2-2; D possibly corresponds to TRBD1 (5 bases). This CDR3 region has 15 residues. V lost 5 bases, J lost 0 bases, and 11 bases lay in between. Per germline, CDR1 SGHRS and CDR2 YFSETQ. The chain's CDR3 is CASRRATANTGELFF. The DNA for the CDR3 is TGCGCCAGCAGGAGAGCGACAGCGAACACCGGGGAGCTGTTTTTT.

The chain is built from TRBV5-1 and TRBJ2-7, with 8 bases fitting TRBD1. Germline CDR1 is SGHRS and CDR2 is YFSETQ. Unmatched junction bases numbered 5, after V lost 4 bases and J lost 2 bases. CDR3 length: 14 amino acids. The CDR3: CASSETGGPYEQYF. The CDR3 nucleotides are TGCGCCAGCAGCGAAACAGGGGGTCCCTACGAGCAGTACTTC.

The table lists this clonotype with many counts. The junction differs from germline at one of its ends, possibly a read error. The rearrangement joins TRBV29-1 to TRBJ2-1, with 7 nucleotides matching TRBD1. CDR3 length: 14 amino acids. Looked up from germline, CDR1 is SQVTM and CDR2 is ANQGSEA. CDR3 sequence (DNA): TGCAGCGTTGATAGGGACAGCCCCTACACTGAGCAGTTCTTC. It codes for CSVDRDSPYTEQFF.

This clonotype was observed at least ten times. V and J are TRBV5-1 and TRBJ2-1, with 9 bases aligning to TRBD2. The CDR3 spans 17 residues. Unmatched junction bases numbered 10, after V lost 6 bases and J lost 0 bases. Germline V gene lookup returns CDR1 SGHRS and CDR2 YFSETQ. The CDR3 spells CASTITSGSSSYNEQFF. CDR3 sequence (DNA): TGCGCCAGCACAATAACTAGCGGGTCTAGCTCCTACAATGAGCAGTTCTTC.

There are a few counts of this clonotype. The rearrangement links TRBV3-1 to TRBJ2-2; D ambiguous. The CDR3 contains 12 residues. The germline gives CDR1 LGHDT, CDR2 YNNKEL (reference sequence). Deletions cut 8 bases from V and 5 bases from J, with 9 bases between. The CDR3 DNA reads TGTGCCAGCTCTATCCTGACCGGGGAGCTGTTTTTT. Protein sequence: CASSILTGELFF.